These 5 T cell receptor beta chains share one sample of origin, sequenced in a study of cytomegalovirus exposure and HLA in healthy donors. The PCR used 60 Vbeta and 13 Jbeta primers. Using immunoSEQ multiplex PCR, the repertoire was profiled, and TCRdb retains in-frame clones only, with some absent. The sample holds 150,000 to 200,000 clones, around 77% seen once. The specimen was PBMCs. These receptors were collected from a man aged 55-75 years in good health and CMV-seronegative.

The chain has TRBV7-3 and TRBJ2-3; TRBD2 agrees at 9 bases. Trimming at V came to 1 base and at J to 2 bases, leaving 10 bases not matched to a gene. The length of the CDR3 is 18 residues. CDR1 is SGHTA, CDR2 FQGTGA, per germline. The CDR3 sequence: CASSLMGKLAGTTDTQYF. The CDR3 region has the DNA TGTGCCAGCAGCTTAATGGGAAAACTAGCGGGCACCACAGATACGCAGTATTTT.

In its sample, this clone was seen a few times. The V and J genes are TRBV6-6 and TRBJ1-1; 8 bases agree with TRBD1. There are 13 residues in the CDR3. Losses at the gene ends were 5 bases for V and 5 bases for J; bases not matched to a gene: 4. CDR1 and CDR2 from the germline V gene are MNHNY and SVGAGI (reference sequence). This CDR3 reads CASSRTGHTEAFF. In DNA, the CDR3 is TGTGCCAGCAGTAGGACAGGGCATACTGAAGCTTTCTTT.

This clone was observed once. The rearrangement links TRBV2 to TRBJ2-5; 11 bases fit TRBD1. This CDR3 spans 16 amino acids. The V and J ends lost 6 bases and 1 base, in that order; junction bases with no gene match: 7. CDR1 is SNHLY and CDR2 is FYNNEI in the germline V gene. Here the CDR3 DNA reads TGTGCCAGCAGCGTCGGACAGGGGGCCCTCCAAGAGACCCAGTACTTC. It encodes CASSVGQGALQETQYF.

V usage is TRBV5-1 and J usage is TRBJ1-3; D perhaps matches TRBD1 (5 bases). CDR1 SGHRS and CDR2 YFSETQ come from the germline V gene. Trimming stripped 3 bases from V and 2 bases from J, with 18 bases between. The CDR3 extends over 17 amino acids. Here the CDR3 reads CASSSRTAGGTGNTIYF. The CDR3 DNA sequence: TGCGCCAGCAGCTCGAGAACCGCGGGGGGGACTGGAAACACCATATATTTT.

The chain recombines TRBV9 with TRBJ1-2, with TRBD1 matching over 8 bases. The CDR3 runs 16 residues. Germline values: CDR1 SGDLS, CDR2 YYNGEE. Losses at the gene ends were 0 bases for V and 5 bases for J; bases not matched to a gene: 9. The CDR3 sequence: CASSVGGTGPPYGYTF. The CDR3 DNA follows: TGTGCCAGCAGCGTAGGAGGGACAGGCCCTCCTTATGGCTACACCTTC.